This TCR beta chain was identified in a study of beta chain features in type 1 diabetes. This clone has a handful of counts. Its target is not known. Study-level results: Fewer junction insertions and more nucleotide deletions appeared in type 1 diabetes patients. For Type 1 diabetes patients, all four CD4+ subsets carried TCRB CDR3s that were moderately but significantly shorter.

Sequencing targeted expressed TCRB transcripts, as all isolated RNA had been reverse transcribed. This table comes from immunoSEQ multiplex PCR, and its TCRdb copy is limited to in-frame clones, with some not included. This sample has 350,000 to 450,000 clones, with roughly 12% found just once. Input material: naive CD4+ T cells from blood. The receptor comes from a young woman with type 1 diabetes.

The chain's CDR3 is CATSSVPGLGFTGELFF. The CDR3 DNA reads as TGTGCCACCAGCAGTGTTCCGGGACTAGGTTTCACCGGGGAGCTGTTTTTT. This chain connects TRBV15 to TRBJ2-2; 8 bases are shared with TRBD2. CDR1 and CDR2 (germline): LNHNV, YYDKDF (reference sequence). V gave up 3 bases and J gave up 4 bases; unmatched junction bases: 10. The CDR3 consists of 17 residues.